This TCR beta chain was found in a study of regulatory T cells in long-lasting Graves disease. This clonotype was seen many times. Time point indicated: persistent/refractory GD, antithyroid drugs over 5 years with positive TRAb. PBMC RNA was the source of the TCR library. Per the germline V gene, CDR1 is DFQATT and CDR2 is SNEGSKA (reference sequence). The V gene end was trimmed by 2 bases and the J gene end by 4 bases; junction bases not matched to a gene: 8. This CDR3 has 15 amino acids. According to the study, TCR beta libraries were built with iRepertoire HTBI primers and CDR3-region Arm-PCR. TCRdb redid the calling of the multiplex PCR reads with MiXCR, one entry per CDR3 protein. Among roughly 430,000 distinct CDR3 sequences listed, over 20% were seen once.

This rearrangement joins TRBV20-1 to TRBJ1-5; TRBD1 matches at 7 bases. The origin of this receptor is a female donor with Graves disease. Sequences were derived from peripheral blood mononuclear cells (PBMCs), sampled when the disease was refractory, from a patient treated with antithyroid drugs. The CDR3 DNA follows: TGCAGTGCTAGACCCCCGGGGACAGCAAATCAGCCCCAGCATTTT. Its protein product is CSARPPGTANQPQHF.